Detailed here is one TCR beta chain. Assay: immunoSEQ multiplex PCR; the TCRdb copy retains only in-frame clones and omits some. The sample has about 300,000 clones, 65% to 85% seen once. The sample is drawn from a study of blood T cell repertoires in COVID-19. CDR1 and CDR2 from the germline V gene are MNHNY and SVGAGI (reference sequence). There are 16 residues in the CDR3. V lost 6 bases and J lost 1, with 16 bases in between. This TCR was recovered from a human donor with COVID-19, enrolled during active disease. The donor label of this sample is uncertain. V is TRBV6-6 and J is TRBJ2-1; D ambiguous. Material for sequencing was peripheral blood. The CDR3 DNA reads as TGTGCCAGCAGAGGCTCCACGGGTCTATCCTACAATGAGCAGTTCTTC. This translates into CASRGSTGLSYNEQFF.